This TCR beta chain was profiled in a study of tumor-infiltrating lymphocytes in localized non-small cell lung cancer. CDR3 size: 13 residues. Germline CDR1 and CDR2: SEHNR and FQNEAQ (reference sequence). V gave up 3 bases and J gave up 2 bases, with 7 bases separating them. General study points: Each assay used a separate piece of the same tissue. Tumors had more T cell infiltration than uninvolved lung, per TCRbeta sequencing and CD3 counts.

Measured with immunoSEQ multiplex PCR; TCRdb has only the in-frame clones, and not every one. The repertoire holds approximately 8,000 clones, with 79% as singletons. As for this clone: What it binds is not known.

Sequencing used uninvolved lung tissue not adjacent to the tumor. The receptor's source is a human donor with non-small cell lung cancer. J is TRBJ1-2 and V is TRBV7-9; D gene uncertain. Here the CDR3 DNA reads TGTGCCAGCAGCTTTTCTGGGAACTATGGCTACACCTTC. Translation gives CASSFSGNYGYTF. The full variable domain, with the rest looked up from reference TRBV7-9 and TRBJ1-2, is DTGVSQNPRHKITKRGQNVTFRCDPISEHNRLYWYRQTLGQGPEFLTYFQNEAQLEKSRLLSDRFSAERPKGSFSTLEIQRTEQGDSAMYLCASSFSGNYGYTFGSGTRLTVV.